These 11 T cell receptor beta chains originate from one sample sequenced in a study of cytomegalovirus exposure and HLA in healthy donors (dated by TCRdb to about 2017). Receptors were amplified or captured by the immunoSEQ multiplex PCR assay. A mixture of 60 forward primers for TCR Vbeta segments and 13 reverse primers for TCR Jbeta segments was used in the multiplex PCR. In its TCRdb copy, this immuneACCESS table keeps in-frame sequences only and misses some clones. Where compared with another copy, unresolved V genes explain less than half of these, and the others have no known cause. The sample table shows some 150,000 clones, and approximately 76% are seen once. The ten largest account for around 1.4% of the sample. Sequencing was performed on PBMCs. The receptor source for this set is a man between 60 and 70 years old in good health and CMV-seronegative.

This clone was recorded a few times. This rearrangement joins TRBV7-6 to TRBJ2-5; maybe TRBD2 (5 bases). CDR1 is SGHVS, CDR2 FNYEAQ, per germline. The CDR3 extends over 13 amino acids. Trimming took 1 base from V and 4 from J, leaving 7 bases between them. CDR3 sequence reads: CASSLVGRETQYF. The DNA for the CDR3 is TGTGCCAGCAGCTTAGTTGGGAGAGAGACCCAGTACTTC.

This chain links TRBV4-3 with TRBJ1-4, with a possible D match to TRBD1 (5 bases). Germline V gene sequence: CDR1 LGHNA, CDR2 YSLEER. V lost 7 bases to trimming and J lost 5 bases, with 11 bases between them. CDR3 length: 13 amino acids. This CDR3 reads CASTGGVNEKLFF. The CDR3 DNA reads as TGCGCCAGCACGGGAGGGGTAAATGAAAAACTGTTTTTT.

The rearrangement links TRBV2 to TRBJ2-7, with 7 nucleotides matching TRBD2. J was trimmed by 4 bases and V by 3 bases; bases with no gene match: 6. Germline lookup yields CDR1 SNHLY and CDR2 FYNNEI. CDR3 length equals 14 residues. The CDR3 is CASSDGGRVYEQYF. CDR3 DNA: TGTGCCAGCAGTGACGGAGGGAGGGTATACGAGCAGTACTTC.

This clone occurred a few times. This chain links TRBV6-1 with TRBJ2-5; D not resolved. The CDR3 length is 14 residues. Germline CDR1 reads MNHNS; CDR2 reads SASEGT. The ends were cut back, 7 bases at V and 4 bases at J, with 16 bases in the middle. The CDR3 coding sequence is TGTGCCAGCAAGTCCGTTGATACGGGAGAGACCCAGTACTTC. Amino acids: CASKSVDTGETQYF.

The chain employs TRBV10-2 and TRBJ2-3; TRBD2 aligns across 7 bases. CDR1 and CDR2 from the germline V gene are WSHSY and SAAADI. The CDR3 is 15 amino acids. V trimming: 3 bases; J trimming: 5 bases; junction bases outside the gene matches: 8. CDR3 sequence reads: CASSDPGREGDTQYF. The CDR3 bases are TGCGCCAGCAGTGACCCTGGGAGGGAGGGAGATACGCAGTATTTT.

This chain joins TRBV19 and TRBJ1-5; 8 bases are shared with TRBD1. From germline, CDR1 is LNHDA and CDR2 SQIVND (reference sequence). This CDR3 has 16 amino acids. Trimming removed 7 bases from V and 2 bases from J; junction bases left unmatched: 10. The CDR3 region has the DNA TGTGCCAGTACCCTTCGAGGACAGGGACGCAATCAGCCCCAGCATTTT. It encodes CASTLRGQGRNQPQHF.

The chain links TRBV2 to TRBJ1-6; D is unresolved. This CDR3 region has 12 residues. The germline V and J ends were trimmed by 3 bases and 5 bases, with 2 bases remaining between them. The germline V gene has CDR1 SNHLY and CDR2 FYNNEI. This CDR3 is CASSDDNSPLHF. DNA for the CDR3: TGTGCCAGCAGTGACGATAATTCACCCCTCCACTTT.

The J gene is TRBJ1-2, the V gene TRBV4-3; D not resolved. From germline, CDR1 is LGHNA and CDR2 YSLEER. The germline V and J ends were trimmed by 1 base and 3 bases, with 9 bases remaining between them. The CDR3 spans 14 residues. The chain's CDR3 is CASSQVNSDYGYTF. DNA of the CDR3: TGCGCCAGCAGCCAAGTCAATAGCGACTATGGCTACACCTTC.

The V call is TRBV7-2, the J call TRBJ2-5, with D perhaps matching TRBD1 (6 bases). The J call is doubtful: the DNA matches TRBJ2-7 better. Looked up from germline, CDR1 is SGHTA and CDR2 is FQGNSA. The CDR3 extends over 13 amino acids. CDR3 bases: TGTGCCAGCAGCCGCGACAGGAGCTACGAGCAGTACTTC. Protein: CASSRDRSYEQYF.

This chain connects TRBV5-1 to TRBJ1-2; perhaps TRBD1 as D (6 bases). From germline, CDR1 is SGHRS and CDR2 YFSETQ. V shed 1 base and J shed 6 bases, with 31 bases lying between them. The CDR3 is made up of 20 amino acids. CDR3 nucleotide sequence: TGCGCCAGCAGCTTGAGGGACAACCCCAACGCGCCCCGGGGTACTCATGGCTACACCTTC. Protein product: CASSLRDNPNAPRGTHGYTF.

This clone appeared once. The chain combines TRBV29-1 with TRBJ2-5; D is uncertain. From germline, CDR1 is SQVTM and CDR2 ANQGSEA. There are 14 residues in the CDR3. V was pared by 1 base and J by 5 bases, with 14 bases between. The CDR3, as DNA: TGCAGCGTTGAAGCGGTGCGGCTCCGGGAGACCCAGTACTTC. Encoded protein: CSVEAVRLRETQYF.